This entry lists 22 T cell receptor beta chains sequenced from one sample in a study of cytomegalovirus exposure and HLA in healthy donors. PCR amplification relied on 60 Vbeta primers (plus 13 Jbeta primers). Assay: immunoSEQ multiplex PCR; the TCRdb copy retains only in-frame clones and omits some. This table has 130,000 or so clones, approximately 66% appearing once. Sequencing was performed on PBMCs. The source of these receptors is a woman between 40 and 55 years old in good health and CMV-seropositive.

The CDR3 sequence is CASSDGVSYEQYF. The DNA for the CDR3 is TGTGCCAGCAGCGACGGGGTTTCCTACGAGCAGTACTTC. The chain combines TRBV5-4 with TRBJ2-7; a weak D match, TRBD2 (5 bases). CDR1 SGHNT and CDR2 YYREEE come from the germline V gene (reference sequence). V lost 4 bases and J lost 1, with 9 bases in between. The CDR3 contains 13 residues.

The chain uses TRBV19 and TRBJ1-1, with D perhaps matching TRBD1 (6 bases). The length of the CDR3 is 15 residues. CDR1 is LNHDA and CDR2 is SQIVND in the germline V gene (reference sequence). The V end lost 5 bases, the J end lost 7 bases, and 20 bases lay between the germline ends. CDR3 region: CASSLKLGGFGEAFF. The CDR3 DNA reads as TGTGCCAGTAGTTTGAAACTAGGGGGATTCGGTGAAGCTTTCTTT.

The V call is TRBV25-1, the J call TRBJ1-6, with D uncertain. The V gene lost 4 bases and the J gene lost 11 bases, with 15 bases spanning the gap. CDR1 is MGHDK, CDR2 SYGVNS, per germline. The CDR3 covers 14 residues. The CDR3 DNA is TGTGCCAGCAGTGGGGCAGGTCCCCCGGCACCCCTCCACTTT. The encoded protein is CASSGAGPPAPLHF.

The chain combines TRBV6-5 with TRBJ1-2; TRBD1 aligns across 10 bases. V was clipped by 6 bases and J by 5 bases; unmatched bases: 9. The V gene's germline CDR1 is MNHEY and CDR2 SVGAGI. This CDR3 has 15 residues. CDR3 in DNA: TGTGCCAGCAGAGGGACCGGGACAGGGGCTTATGGCTACACCTTC. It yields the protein CASRGTGTGAYGYTF.

The CDR3 region has the DNA TGTGCCAGCACCAGGGGTTCACGCAATGAGCAGTTCTTC. Its protein product is CASTRGSRNEQFF. The rearrangement uses TRBV27 and TRBJ2-1, with a weak D call TRBD1 (6 bases). The length of the CDR3 is 13 residues. Germline V gene data show CDR1 as MNHEY and CDR2 as SMNVEV (reference sequence). V was shortened by 7 bases and J by 6 bases, with 13 bases between the two germline ends.

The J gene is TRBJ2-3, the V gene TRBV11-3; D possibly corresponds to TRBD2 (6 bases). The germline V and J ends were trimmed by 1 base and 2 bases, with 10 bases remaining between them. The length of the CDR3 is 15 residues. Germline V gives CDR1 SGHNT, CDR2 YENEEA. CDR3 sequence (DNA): TGTGCCAGCAGCTTAGGACGGGGGAACACAGATACGCAGTATTTT. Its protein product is CASSLGRGNTDTQYF.

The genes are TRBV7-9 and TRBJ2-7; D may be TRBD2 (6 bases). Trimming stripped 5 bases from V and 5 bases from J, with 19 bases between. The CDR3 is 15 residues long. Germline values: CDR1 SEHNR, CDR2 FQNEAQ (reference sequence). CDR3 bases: TGTGCCAGCAGCGGAGGGGTGGGGGTTCAGAACGAGCAGTACTTC. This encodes CASSGGVGVQNEQYF.

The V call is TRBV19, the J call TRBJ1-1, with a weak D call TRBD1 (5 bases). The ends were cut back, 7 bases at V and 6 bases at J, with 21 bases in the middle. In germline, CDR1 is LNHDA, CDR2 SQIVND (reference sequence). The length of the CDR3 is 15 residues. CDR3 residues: CASTKDKTGSPEAFF. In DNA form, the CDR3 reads TGTGCCAGTACTAAGGATAAAACAGGTTCCCCTGAAGCTTTCTTT.

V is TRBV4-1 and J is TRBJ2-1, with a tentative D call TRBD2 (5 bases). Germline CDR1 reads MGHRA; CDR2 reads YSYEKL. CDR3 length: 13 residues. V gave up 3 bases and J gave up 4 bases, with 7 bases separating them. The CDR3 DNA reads TGCGCCAGCAGCCAGGGCGGGTACAATGAGCAGTTCTTC. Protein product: CASSQGGYNEQFF.

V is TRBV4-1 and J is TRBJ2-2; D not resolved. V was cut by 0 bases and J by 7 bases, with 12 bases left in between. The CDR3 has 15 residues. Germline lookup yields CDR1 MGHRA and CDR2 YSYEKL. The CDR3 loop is CASSQDGYLGGELFF. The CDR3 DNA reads TGCGCCAGCAGCCAAGACGGGTACCTCGGCGGGGAGCTGTTTTTT.

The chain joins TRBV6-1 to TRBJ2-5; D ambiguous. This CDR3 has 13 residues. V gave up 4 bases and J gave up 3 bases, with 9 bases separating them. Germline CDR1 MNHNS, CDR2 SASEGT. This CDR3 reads CASSGGRKETQYF. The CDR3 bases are TGTGCCAGCAGTGGTGGGCGTAAAGAGACCCAGTACTTC.

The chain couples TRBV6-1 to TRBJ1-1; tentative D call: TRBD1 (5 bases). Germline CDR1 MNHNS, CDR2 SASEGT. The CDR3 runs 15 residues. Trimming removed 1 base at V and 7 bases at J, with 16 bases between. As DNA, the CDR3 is TGTGCCAGCAGTGAAGTTCAGGAGCGGAGGGGTGAAGCTTTCTTT. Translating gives CASSEVQERRGEAFF.

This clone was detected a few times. The CDR3 DNA is TGTGCCAGTACCGGACAAGTGAACACTGAAGCTTTCTTT. This gives the protein CASTGQVNTEAFF. The V gene is TRBV19, the J gene TRBJ1-1; tentatively, D is TRBD1 (5 bases). This CDR3 has 13 amino acids. Germline assignment: CDR1 LNHDA and CDR2 SQIVND (reference sequence). Deletions cut 7 bases from V and 0 bases from J, with 9 bases between.

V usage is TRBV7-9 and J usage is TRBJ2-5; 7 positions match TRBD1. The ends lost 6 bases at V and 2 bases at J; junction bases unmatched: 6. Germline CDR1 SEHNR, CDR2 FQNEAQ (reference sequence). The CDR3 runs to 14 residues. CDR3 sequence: CASSTGVGQETQYF. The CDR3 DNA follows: TGTGCCAGCAGTACAGGGGTTGGTCAAGAGACCCAGTACTTC.

The CDR3 sequence: CASSQGGWKLFF. CDR3 nucleotide sequence: TGTGCCAGCAGCCAAGGGGGCTGGAAACTGTTTTTT. This chain connects TRBV14 to TRBJ1-4, with D possibly matching TRBD1 (5 bases). The CDR3 length is 12 residues. V was trimmed by 1 base and J by 11 bases, leaving 8 bases between them. Germline-derived CDR1 and CDR2 are SGHDN and FVKESK.

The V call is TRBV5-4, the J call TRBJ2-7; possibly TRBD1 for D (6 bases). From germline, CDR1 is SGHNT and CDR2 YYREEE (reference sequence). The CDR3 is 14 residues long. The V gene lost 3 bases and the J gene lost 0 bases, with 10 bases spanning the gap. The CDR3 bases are TGTGCCAGCAGCTCACAGGGTTCCTCCTACGAGCAGTACTTC. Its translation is CASSSQGSSYEQYF. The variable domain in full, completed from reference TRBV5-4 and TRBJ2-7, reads ETGVTQSPTHLIKTRGQQVTLRCSSQSGHNTVSWYQQALGQGPQFIFQYYREEENGRGNFPPRFSGLQFPNYSSELNVNALELDDSALYLCASSSQGSSYEQYFGPGTRLTVT.

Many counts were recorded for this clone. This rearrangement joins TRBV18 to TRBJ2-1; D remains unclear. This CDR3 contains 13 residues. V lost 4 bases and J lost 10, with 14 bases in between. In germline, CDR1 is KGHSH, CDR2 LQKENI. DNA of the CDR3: TGTGCCAGCTCACTTGACCAGACCAGGGAGCAGTTCTTC. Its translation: CASSLDQTREQFF.

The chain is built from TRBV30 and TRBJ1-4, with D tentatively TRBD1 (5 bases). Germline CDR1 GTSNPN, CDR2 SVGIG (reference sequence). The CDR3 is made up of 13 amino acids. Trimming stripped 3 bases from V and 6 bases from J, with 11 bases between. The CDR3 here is CAWRNQGYEKLFF. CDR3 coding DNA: TGTGCCTGGAGAAACCAGGGATATGAAAAACTGTTTTTT.

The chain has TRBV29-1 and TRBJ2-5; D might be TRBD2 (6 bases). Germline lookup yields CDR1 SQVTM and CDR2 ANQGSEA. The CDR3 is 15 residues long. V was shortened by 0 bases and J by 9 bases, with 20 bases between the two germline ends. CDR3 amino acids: CSVEDRLGGMWAQYF. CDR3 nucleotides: TGCAGCGTTGAAGATAGATTGGGCGGGATGTGGGCCCAGTACTTC.

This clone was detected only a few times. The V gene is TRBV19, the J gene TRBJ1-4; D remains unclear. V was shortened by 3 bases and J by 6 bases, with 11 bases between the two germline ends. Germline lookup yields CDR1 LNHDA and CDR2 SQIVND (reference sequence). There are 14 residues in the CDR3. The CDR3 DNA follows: TGTGCCAGTAGTATGATACACGGGGATGAAAAACTGTTTTTT. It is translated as CASSMIHGDEKLFF.

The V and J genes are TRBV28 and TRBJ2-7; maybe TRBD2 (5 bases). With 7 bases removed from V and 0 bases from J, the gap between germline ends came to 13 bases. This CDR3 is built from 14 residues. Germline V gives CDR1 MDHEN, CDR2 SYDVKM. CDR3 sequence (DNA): TGTGCCAGCAACCCCCCGGGGAGCTCCTACGAGCAGTACTTC. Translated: CASNPPGSSYEQYF.

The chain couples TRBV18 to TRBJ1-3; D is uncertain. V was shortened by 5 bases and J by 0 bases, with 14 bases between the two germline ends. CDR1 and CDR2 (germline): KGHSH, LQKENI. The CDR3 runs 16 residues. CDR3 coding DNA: TGTGCCAGCTCAGAGCTTGTGTCAAGCTCTGGAAACACCATATATTTT. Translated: CASSELVSSSGNTIYF.